Presented here are 3 T cell receptor beta chains from one specimen sequenced in a study of blood T cell repertoires in COVID-19. Only in-frame clones appear in the TCRdb table, and some are missing; sequencing was by immunoSEQ multiplex PCR. This table holds roughly 110,000 clones, about three quarters found once. The sample comprised peripheral blood. The receptors stem from a man older than 75 with COVID-19, enrolled during active disease.

The V call is TRBV28, the J call TRBJ2-3; D may be TRBD2 (7 bases). Per germline, CDR1 MDHEN and CDR2 SYDVKM. Between the trimmed V and J ends, which lost 4 bases and 3 bases, there was a span of 17 bases. The CDR3 runs to 16 residues. CDR3: CASSSTGRAVTDTQYF. Written as DNA, the CDR3 is TGTGCCAGCAGTTCTACAGGGAGGGCGGTAACAGATACGCAGTATTTT.

The chain couples TRBV28 to TRBJ2-6; a possible D gene is TRBD1 (6 bases). Germline V gene sequence: CDR1 MDHEN, CDR2 SYDVKM. V gave up 6 bases and J gave up 4 bases, with 13 bases separating them. This CDR3 comprises 15 residues. CDR3 amino acids: CASSLQGTGANVLTF. In DNA form, the CDR3 reads TGTGCCAGCAGCCTACAGGGAACCGGGGCCAACGTCCTGACTTTC.

This chain uses TRBV19 with TRBJ2-3, with D possibly being TRBD2 (6 bases). The CDR3 runs to 17 residues. Germline assignment: CDR1 LNHDA and CDR2 SQIVND (reference sequence). V was trimmed by 4 bases and J by 0 bases, leaving 17 bases between them. The CDR3: CASSRRASVTSTDTQYF. For the CDR3, the DNA is TGTGCCAGTAGTAGAAGGGCTAGCGTTACTAGCACAGATACGCAGTATTTT.